The 9 T cell receptor beta chains in this list originate from one sample, sequenced in a study of vaccination and CD4 T cells after COVID-19. The treatment denotes: roughly ten-day PBMC culture with coronavirus spike peptide pools or control peptides (ViraFEST assay). What these receptors recognize is not known. The study sequenced cultured CD4+ T cell DNA using the Oncomine TCR Beta short-read assay. MiXCR, applied by TCRdb to the PCR reads, yields one record per CDR3 protein. Here the sample spans around 11,000 distinct CDR3 sequences, 60% to 70% being singletons. Sequenced input: CD4+ T cells from blood, cultured in vitro. The receptors stem from a human donor who had recovered from COVID-19.

The rearrangement uses TRBV12-3 or TRBV12-4 and TRBJ2-2; 9 bases are shared with TRBD2. The CDR3 runs 14 residues. The junction had 6 bases not matched to a gene; V was cut back by 6 bases and J by 7 bases. The CDR3 DNA follows: TGTGCCAGCAGCAAGCGGGGGGCGGTCGGGGAGCTGTTTTTT. Its protein is CASSKRGAVGELFF.

The chain employs TRBV7-2 and TRBJ1-1, with D possibly matching TRBD1 (5 bases). CDR1 SGHTA and CDR2 FQGNSA come from the germline V gene. The V gene lost 1 base and the J gene lost 6 bases, with 12 bases spanning the gap. CDR3 length: 14 amino acids. The CDR3 sequence: CASSLVGGVAEAFF. CDR3 in DNA: TGTGCCAGCAGCTTAGTAGGAGGGGTGGCTGAAGCTTTCTTT. Full variable domain (remainder filled in from reference TRBV7-2 and TRBJ1-1): GAGVSQSPSNKVTEKGKDVELRCDPISGHTALYWYRQSLGQGLEFLIYFQGNSAPDKSGLPSDRFSAERTGGSVSTLTIQRTQQEDSAVYLCASSLVGGVAEAFFGQGTRLTVV.

This clonotype has a handful of counts. CDR3 protein: CSARSTTGLYNSPLHF. The CDR3 DNA follows: TGCAGTGCTAGATCGACAACAGGTCTCTATAATTCACCCCTCCACTTT. V is TRBV20-1 and J is TRBJ1-6; D perhaps matches TRBD1 (5 bases). This CDR3 region has 16 residues. V dropped 2 bases and J dropped 3 bases, with 14 bases sitting between them. Germline loops: CDR1 DFQATT, CDR2 SNEGSKA (reference sequence).

The rearrangement links TRBV27 to TRBJ2-1, with 9 bases lining up with TRBD1. This CDR3 spans 16 amino acids. CDR1 is MNHEY, CDR2 SMNVEV, per germline (reference sequence). V was clipped by 2 bases and J by 3 bases; unmatched bases: 5. The CDR3 spells CASSLRWGQGYNEQFF. In DNA form, the CDR3 reads TGTGCCAGCAGTTTAAGATGGGGACAGGGCTACAATGAGCAGTTCTTC.

The sample holds a few counts of this clonotype. The rearrangement joins TRBV5-4 to TRBJ2-7, with D possibly TRBD2 on 6 matching bases. The CDR3 extends over 16 amino acids. The V end was cut by 0 bases, the J end by 2 bases, with 15 bases between. The germline CDR1 and CDR2 sequences are SGHNT and YYREEE (reference sequence). CDR3 nucleotide sequence: TGTGCCAGCAGCTTGGGGTCTGCGGGGCTGACCTACGAGCAGTACTTC. This gives the protein CASSLGSAGLTYEQYF.

This clonotype was seen more than once but under ten times. This chain joins TRBV6-5 and TRBJ1-2; 9 positions agree with TRBD1. V was clipped by 2 bases and J by 6 bases; unmatched bases: 10. The CDR3 consists of 16 residues. Germline V gene data show CDR1 as MNHEY and CDR2 as SVGAGI. CDR3 DNA: TGTGCCAGCAGTTACCGTCCCGGGACAGGGTGGGATGGCTACACCTTC. It encodes CASSYRPGTGWDGYTF.

This sequence joins TRBV20-1 and TRBJ2-5, with 8 positions matching TRBD2. The ends lost 1 base at V and 7 bases at J; junction bases unmatched: 14. CDR3 length equals 16 residues. CDR1 DFQATT and CDR2 SNEGSKA come from the germline V gene (reference sequence). In DNA form, the CDR3 reads TGCAGTGCTAGAGGTTTGGAGGGACTAGGTTTCCCGACCCAGTACTTC. Residues: CSARGLEGLGFPTQYF.

V gene TRBV6-1 combines with J gene TRBJ2-5; D is unclear. The ends were cut back, 1 base at V and 0 bases at J, with 9 bases in the middle. This CDR3 is 15 amino acids long. The germline V gene has CDR1 MNHNS and CDR2 SASEGT. The CDR3 nucleotides are TGTGCCAGCAGTGAAGGGCCCGGGTACCAAGAGACCCAGTACTTC. Amino acid sequence: CASSEGPGYQETQYF.

This clonotype appeared once. The J gene is TRBJ2-7, the V gene TRBV7-9; D remains ambiguous. The CDR3 consists of 12 residues. Trimming cost V 5 bases and J 0 bases, with 5 bases left between them. The V gene's germline CDR1 is SEHNR and CDR2 FQNEAQ (reference sequence). The CDR3 bases are TGTGCCAGCAGCCGTTACTCCTACGAGCAGTACTTC. Translation gives CASSRYSYEQYF.